A selection of T cell receptor beta chains follows, all from one sample in a study of regulatory and conventional T cells in RAG deficiency. Produced via immunoSEQ multiplex PCR; TCRdb's table is partial and in-frame only. The table records some 20,000 clones, about 87% of them present only once. The same specimen was also included in a second study, on regulatory T cells.

The sequenced sample consisted of Tregs sorted from blood. These receptors all stem from a human donor in good health. Each CDR3 is given with its conserved first and last residue. A D gene is named only where the DNA matches it firmly. Some rows mark clone size as missing; the rest say once, few, many or name a class of expanded clone.

V,D,size,J,DNA,CDR3
TRBV6-1,TRBD1,NA,TRBJ1-3,TGTGCCAGCAGGGGACAGGGGGATACCATATATTTT,CASRGQGDTIYF
TRBV5-1,TRBD1,NA,TRBJ1-5,TGCGCCAGCAGCCCCTGGACAGGGGACAATCAGCCCCAGCATTTT,CASSPWTGDNQPQHF
TRBV7-3,NA,NA,TRBJ2-2,TGTGCCAGCAGCCGGGACCCAAACACCGGGGAGCTGTTTTTT,CASSRDPNTGELFF
TRBV2,TRBD2,NA,TRBJ2-2,TGTGCCAGCACTCTACGAAGACTAGCGGCCTCCGCGAACACCGGGGAGCTGTTTTTT,CASTLRRLAASANTGELFF
TRBV4-1,NA,few,TRBJ2-1,TGCGCCAGCAGCCGGGGTCGGGAGCCCTACAATGAGCAGTTCTTC,CASSRGREPYNEQFF
TRBV6-5,TRBD1,NA,TRBJ2-7,TGTGCCAGCAGCATAGGGGCCACAGGGGAACACGAGCAGTACTTC,CASSIGATGEHEQYF
TRBV7-2,NA,NA,TRBJ2-7,TGTGCCAGCAGCGTTGTTCCTTACTACGAGCAGTACTTC,CASSVVPYYEQYF
TRBV27,TRBD2,NA,TRBJ2-1,TGTGCCAGCAGTTTACGTAGCGGGGGGGTGTATGAGCAGTTCTTC,CASSLRSGGVYEQFF
TRBV6-5,NA,once,TRBJ1-4,TGTGCCAGCAGTTACTCGGGTGCAACTAATGAAAAACTGTTTTTT,CASSYSGATNEKLFF
TRBV5-1,TRBD1,NA,TRBJ2-1,TGCGCCAGCAGCTTGGGTGGGGACAGGTTAAATTACAATGAGCAGTTCTTC,CASSLGGDRLNYNEQFF
TRBV7-9,NA,NA,TRBJ1-2,TGTGCCAGCAGCCCGCAGGGCTTGGGGGACTATGGCTACACCTTC,CASSPQGLGDYGYTF
TRBV5-1,NA,once,TRBJ2-1,TGCGCCAGCAGCTTGGAGGTGAGCTTTTCCTACAATGAGCAGTTCTTC,CASSLEVSFSYNEQFF
TRBV27,NA,NA,TRBJ2-1,TGTGCCACCTCCGTAAGAGGGTACAATGAGCAGTTCTTC,CATSVRGYNEQFF
TRBV7-3,TRBD1,NA,TRBJ2-3,TGTGCCAGCAGCTCGACAGGGACAGATACGCAGTATTTT,CASSSTGTDTQYF
TRBV4-1,NA,NA,TRBJ2-7,TGCGCCAGCAGCCGTTCCGGGCAGACTAACTACGAGCAGTACTTC,CASSRSGQTNYEQYF
TRBV7-6,TRBD2,NA,TRBJ2-7,TGTGCCAGCAGCCAAGGGACTAGTGGGACCTACGAGCAGTACTTC,CASSQGTSGTYEQYF
TRBV7-7,NA,once,TRBJ1-4,TGTGCCAGCAGCTTTTCCGACCTCAATGAAAAACTGTTTTTT,CASSFSDLNEKLFF
TRBV6-5,TRBD2,NA,TRBJ2-1,TGTGCCAGCAGTTTCGCGGGAGGACTATACAATGAGCAGTTCTTC,CASSFAGGLYNEQFF
TRBV28,TRBD2,NA,TRBJ2-7,TGTGCCAGCATCAATAGCGGGAGGGTATCCTACGAGCAGTACTTC,CASINSGRVSYEQYF
TRBV7-2,NA,NA,TRBJ2-3,TGTGCCAGCAGCGGGGACTTCGTGGGCCCAGATACGCAGTATTTT,CASSGDFVGPDTQYF
TRBV6-6,NA,NA,TRBJ1-3,TGTGCCAGCAGAGACGGAGGGTCTGGAAACACCATATATTTT,CASRDGGSGNTIYF
TRBV18,NA,NA,TRBJ1-4,TGTGCCAGCTCACCGTTCCCGGGACCGAATGAAAAACTGTTTTTT,CASSPFPGPNEKLFF
TRBV28,NA,NA,TRBJ2-2,TGTGCCAGCAGACCACTTACCCGGGTCCTGGTCACCGGGGAGCTGTTTTTT,CASRPLTRVLVTGELFF
TRBV27,NA,NA,TRBJ1-2,TGTGCCAGCAGGGCACTTATGGGGAAGACGGGTCGTAATGGCTACACCTTC,CASRALMGKTGRNGYTF
TRBV6-1,TRBD2,NA,TRBJ2-3,TGTGCCAGCAGTGAGGCTCGCGGGAGGGCGACAGATACGCAGTATTTT,CASSEARGRATDTQYF
TRBV30,NA,once,TRBJ2-3,TGTGCCTGGAGGGGAGGTTGGACAGATACGCAGTATTTT,CAWRGGWTDTQYF
TRBV5-4,TRBD2,NA,TRBJ2-1,TGTGCCAGCAGCCAAGGACTAGCGGCCTACAATGAGCAGTTCTTC,CASSQGLAAYNEQFF
TRBV10-3,NA,NA,TRBJ2-7,TGTGCCATCAGTGCAGACAGCTACGAGCAGTACTTC,CAISADSYEQYF
TRBV6-6,TRBD2,NA,TRBJ2-5,TGTGCCAGCGGGGGGGAGAGAGAGACCCAGTACTTC,CASGGERETQYF
TRBV15,TRBD2,NA,TRBJ2-2,TGTGCCACCAGCAGAGGCCGTACTAGCGGGAGAACCGGGGAGCTGTTTTTT,CATSRGRTSGRTGELFF
TRBV11-2,NA,NA,TRBJ1-2,TGTGCCAGCAGCTCGAATACAGGGTTCGGCTACACCTTC,CASSSNTGFGYTF
TRBV11-2,NA,NA,TRBJ1-6,TGTGCCAGCAGCTTAGGACCCGGTTCACCCCTCCACTTT,CASSLGPGSPLHF
TRBV12-5,TRBD1,once,TRBJ1-4,TGTGCTAGTGGTTTGTGGTTCGGACAGGGATTTGAAAAACTGTTTTTT,CASGLWFGQGFEKLFF
TRBV2,NA,NA,TRBJ1-1,TGTGCCAGCAGTGATAGCGGGTTCACTGAAGCTTTCTTT,CASSDSGFTEAFF
TRBV11-2,TRBD2,NA,TRBJ2-3,TGTGCCAGCAGCTTAGGTTTGCGGGGGGGCCCGCAACGTCCAGATACGCAGTATTTT,CASSLGLRGGPQRPDTQYF
TRBV21-1,NA,NA,TRBJ1-2,TGTGCCAGCAGCACGAAACGGGACAGGGATCCCTACTATGGCTACACCTTC,CASSTKRDRDPYYGYTF
TRBV15,NA,NA,TRBJ2-5,TGTGCCACCAGCAGACTACAGACCCAAGAGACCCAGTACTTC,CATSRLQTQETQYF
TRBV21-1,NA,NA,TRBJ1-5,TGTGCCAGCAGCTACTCCCTCGGGACAGGCAATCAGCCCCAGCATTTT,CASSYSLGTGNQPQHF
TRBV6-1,NA,NA,TRBJ1-1,TGTGCCAGCAGTGAAGCAAGCGGCTGGGGACGCACTGAAGCTTTCTTT,CASSEASGWGRTEAFF
TRBV11-2,NA,NA,TRBJ2-1,TGTGCCAGCAGCTTATACGGGACGCCCTCCTACAATGAGCAGTTCTTC,CASSLYGTPSYNEQFF
TRBV19,TRBD1,NA,TRBJ1-2,TGTGCCAGTAGTATAGGGACAGGGGGTGGCTACACCTTC,CASSIGTGGGYTF
TRBV11-2,NA,NA,TRBJ2-7,TGTGCCAGCAGAAACTCAGGGGAGGGCTACGAGCAGTACTTC,CASRNSGEGYEQYF
TRBV6-1,TRBD1,NA,TRBJ1-2,TGTGCCAGCAGCCAAGACAGGGACTATGGCTACACCTTC,CASSQDRDYGYTF
TRBV6-4,NA,NA,TRBJ2-3,TGTGCCAGCAAGGTCGCTCCTAGCACAGATACGCAGTATTTT,CASKVAPSTDTQYF
TRBV5-4,NA,NA,TRBJ1-2,TGTGCCAGCAGCTTAGACAGGACCTACACCTTC,CASSLDRTYTF
TRBV19,TRBD1,NA,TRBJ1-1,TGTGCCAGTAGTACGGACAGGGCGGCTGAAGCTTTCTTT,CASSTDRAAEAFF
TRBV10-2,TRBD1,NA,TRBJ2-7,TGCGCCAGCAGTGTGGGGACAGGGGAGCAGTACTTC,CASSVGTGEQYF
TRBV2,NA,once,TRBJ1-4,TGTGCCAGCAGTGAAGAACTGTGGGTTTCAACTAATGAAAAACTGTTTTTT,CASSEELWVSTNEKLFF
TRBV7-9,TRBD1,NA,TRBJ2-3,TGTGCCAGCAGCCGGATTGGGACAGGGGAAGCAGATACGCAGTATTTT,CASSRIGTGEADTQYF
TRBV6-6,TRBD1,NA,TRBJ1-5,TGTGCCAGCAGTTACGCACAGGGGGCACTTCAGCCCCAGCATTTT,CASSYAQGALQPQHF
TRBV28,TRBD1,NA,TRBJ1-2,TGTGCCAGCAGTGATAGGGGGCGGGGGTATGGCTACACCTTC,CASSDRGRGYGYTF
TRBV4-1,NA,NA,TRBJ2-1,TGCGCCAGCAGCCAAGACGGTGCAGGCCTCCAAAAGCCGTTCTTC,CASSQDGAGLQKPFF
TRBV19,TRBD1,NA,TRBJ1-1,TGTGCCAGTAGTCTGTTGGGACAGGGACGGACTGAAGCTTTCTTT,CASSLLGQGRTEAFF
TRBV14,NA,NA,TRBJ2-7,TGTGCCAGCAGCCAAGATATAGGGAAATACGAGCAGTACTTC,CASSQDIGKYEQYF
TRBV5-1,TRBD1,NA,TRBJ1-1,TGCGCCAGCAGCTTAGGGACAGTCACTAACACTGAAGCTTTCTTT,CASSLGTVTNTEAFF
TRBV2,NA,NA,TRBJ2-3,TGTGCCAGCCATAAGTCGTTCGCTACAGATACGCAGTATTTT,CASHKSFATDTQYF